This T cell receptor (beta chain) was captured in a study of low-dose radiotherapy and immunotherapy resistance in tumors. Study overall: While receiving nivolumab 240 mg every two weeks, patients also received ipilimumab 1 mg/kg every six weeks, both intravenously. For four cycles from cycle 1 day 1, patients took 300 mg oral aspirin daily.

The sample's time point: after trial treatment. The treatment denotes: LDRT plus nivolumab, ipilimumab, low-dose cyclophosphamide and aspirin (RACIN trial). Alpha- and beta-chain coverage of first-strand cDNA came from TRAV- and TRBV-specific primers. PCR amplification of the TCRs was performed with Phusion for 20 PCR cycles, and it relied on a constant-region primer together with a V-primer adapter. Isolated mRNA underwent amplification by in vitro transcription. Each CDR3 protein gets one entry after TCRdb re-called the reads with MiXCR. The sample consists of approximately 100,000 distinct CDR3 sequences, less than 25% of them appearing once. This clonotype has just a few counts. V was clipped by 8 bases and J by 2 bases; unmatched bases: 8. The germline gives CDR1 MNHNY, CDR2 SVGAGI (reference sequence). This CDR3 region has 15 residues.

The starting material was PBMCs, obtained after low-dose radiotherapy plus immunotherapy. The chain carries TRBV6-6 and TRBJ1-5, with 8 bases matching TRBD1. This TCR came from a male donor with prostate cancer. In DNA, the CDR3 is TGTGCCAGCCATGTAGGACAGGGCCGCAATCAGCCCCAGCATTTT. Protein product: CASHVGQGRNQPQHF.